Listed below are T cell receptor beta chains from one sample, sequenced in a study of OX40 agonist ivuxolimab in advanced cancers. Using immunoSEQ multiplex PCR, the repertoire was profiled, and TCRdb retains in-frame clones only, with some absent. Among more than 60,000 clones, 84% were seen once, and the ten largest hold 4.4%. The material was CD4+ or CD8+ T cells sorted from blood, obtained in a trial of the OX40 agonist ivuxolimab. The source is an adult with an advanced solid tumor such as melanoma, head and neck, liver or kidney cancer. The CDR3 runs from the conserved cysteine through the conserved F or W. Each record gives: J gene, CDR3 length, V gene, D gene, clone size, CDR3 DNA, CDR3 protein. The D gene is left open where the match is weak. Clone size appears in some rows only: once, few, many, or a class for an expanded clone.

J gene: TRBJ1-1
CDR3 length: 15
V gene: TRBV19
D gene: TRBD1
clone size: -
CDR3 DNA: TGTGCCAGTAGTTCCCGACAGGGACCGAACACTGAAGCTTTCTTT
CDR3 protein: CASSSRQGPNTEAFF

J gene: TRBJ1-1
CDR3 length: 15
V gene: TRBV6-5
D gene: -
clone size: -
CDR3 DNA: TGTGCCAGCAGCCCACTGGACAGACGAGACACTGAAGCTTTCTTT
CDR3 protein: CASSPLDRRDTEAFF

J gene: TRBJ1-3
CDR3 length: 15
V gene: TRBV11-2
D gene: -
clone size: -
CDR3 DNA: TGTGCCAGCAGCATAGCCCCAGGTTTTGGAAACACCATATATTTT
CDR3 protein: CASSIAPGFGNTIYF

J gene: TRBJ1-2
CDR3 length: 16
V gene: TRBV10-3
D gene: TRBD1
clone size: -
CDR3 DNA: TGTGCCATCAGTGGGACAGGGTTGTCGTCGTACTATGGCTACACCTTC
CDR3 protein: CAISGTGLSSYYGYTF

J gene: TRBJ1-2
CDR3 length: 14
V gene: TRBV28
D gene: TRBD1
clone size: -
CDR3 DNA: TGTGCCAGCAGTTTAATCAGGGGGGGCTATGGCTACACCTTC
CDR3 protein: CASSLIRGGYGYTF

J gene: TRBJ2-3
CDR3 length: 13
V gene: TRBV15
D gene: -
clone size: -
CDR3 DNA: TGTGCCACCTCCCCAGCCGGGACAGATACGCAGTATTTT
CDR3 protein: CATSPAGTDTQYF

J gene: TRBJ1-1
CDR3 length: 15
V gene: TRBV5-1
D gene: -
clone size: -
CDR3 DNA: TGCGCCAGCAGAATTAACACAGGGTCGGACACTGAAGCTTTCTTT
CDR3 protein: CASRINTGSDTEAFF

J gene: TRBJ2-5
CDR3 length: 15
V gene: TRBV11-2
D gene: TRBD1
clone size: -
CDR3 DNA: TGTGCCAGCAGCTTCGACAGGGGGGCAAGCGAGACCCAGTACTTC
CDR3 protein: CASSFDRGASETQYF

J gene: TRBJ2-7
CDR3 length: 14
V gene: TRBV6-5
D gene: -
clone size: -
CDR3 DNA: TGTGCCAGCAGTTATGGGTCAGTCCAACTGGAGCAGTACTTC
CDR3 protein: CASSYGSVQLEQYF

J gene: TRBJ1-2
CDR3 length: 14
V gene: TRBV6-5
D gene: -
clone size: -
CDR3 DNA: TGTGCCAGCAGTCCACCAGGACAGTTCTATGGCTACACCTTC
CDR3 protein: CASSPPGQFYGYTF

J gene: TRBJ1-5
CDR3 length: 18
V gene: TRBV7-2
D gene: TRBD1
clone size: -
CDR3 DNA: TGTGCCAGCAGCTTAGAGGGTGTGGGGACAGTCTTTTTTCAGCCCCAGCATTTT
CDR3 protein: CASSLEGVGTVFFQPQHF

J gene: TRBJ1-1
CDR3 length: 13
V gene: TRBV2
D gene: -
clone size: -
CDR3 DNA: TGTGCCAGCAGGGCAGGGCAGGAATCTGAAGCTTTCTTT
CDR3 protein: CASRAGQESEAFF

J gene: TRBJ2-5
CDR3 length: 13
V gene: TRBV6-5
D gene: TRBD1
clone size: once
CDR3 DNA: TGTGCCAGCAGACGGACAGGGAGAGAGACCCAGTACTTC
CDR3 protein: CASRRTGRETQYF

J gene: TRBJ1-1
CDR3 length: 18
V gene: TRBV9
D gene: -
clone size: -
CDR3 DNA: TGTGCCAGCAGCGTAGAAGTTGGGGGGTCCGGGGTAGGCACTGAAGCTTTCTTT
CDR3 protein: CASSVEVGGSGVGTEAFF

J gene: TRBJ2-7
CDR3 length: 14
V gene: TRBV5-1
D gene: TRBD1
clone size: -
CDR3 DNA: TGCGCCAGCAGCAGCGGGACAGGGAGTTACGAGCAGTACTTC
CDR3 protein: CASSSGTGSYEQYF

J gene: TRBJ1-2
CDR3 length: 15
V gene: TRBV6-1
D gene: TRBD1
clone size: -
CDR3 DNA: TGTGCCAGCAGTGAGGCCGGGACAGGGGCTGTTGGCTACACCTTC
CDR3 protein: CASSEAGTGAVGYTF

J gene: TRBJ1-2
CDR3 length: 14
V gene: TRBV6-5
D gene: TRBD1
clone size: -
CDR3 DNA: TGTGCCAGCCGGTCGGCAGGGGGTACCTATGGCTACACCTTC
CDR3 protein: CASRSAGGTYGYTF

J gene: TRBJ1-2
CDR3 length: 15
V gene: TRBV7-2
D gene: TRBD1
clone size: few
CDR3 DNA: TGTGCCAGCAGCCCTACAGGGGAATCGTACTATGGCTACACCTTC
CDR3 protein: CASSPTGESYYGYTF

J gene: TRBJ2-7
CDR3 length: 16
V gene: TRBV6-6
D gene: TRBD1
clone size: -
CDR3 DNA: TGTGCCAGCAGTTACGACAGGGGGCCCTTCCCCTACGAGCAGTACTTC
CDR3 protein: CASSYDRGPFPYEQYF

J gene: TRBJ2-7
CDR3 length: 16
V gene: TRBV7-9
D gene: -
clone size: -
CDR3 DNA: TGTGCCAGCAGCAAGGATCCGGGACGGACCTTGGGGGAGCAGTACTTC
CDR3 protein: CASSKDPGRTLGEQYF

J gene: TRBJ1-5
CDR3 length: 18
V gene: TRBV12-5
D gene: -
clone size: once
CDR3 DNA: TGTGCTAGTGGTTTGTGGTCAGCGGTAACGAGAGGGCATCAGCCCCAGCATTTT
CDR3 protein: CASGLWSAVTRGHQPQHF

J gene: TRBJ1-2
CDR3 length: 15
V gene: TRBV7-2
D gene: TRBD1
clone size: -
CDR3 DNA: TGTGCCAGCAGCTTGGAACAGGGGGCGTTAGGTGGCTACACCTTC
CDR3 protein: CASSLEQGALGGYTF

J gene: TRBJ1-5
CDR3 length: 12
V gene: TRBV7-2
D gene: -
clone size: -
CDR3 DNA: TGTGCCAGCAGCGACCCCGGACAGCCCCAGCATTTT
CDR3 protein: CASSDPGQPQHF

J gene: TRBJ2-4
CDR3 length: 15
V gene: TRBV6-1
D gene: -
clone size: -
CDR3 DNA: TGTGCCAGCGGGGGGGCGGGAAAAGCCAAAAACATTCAGTACTTC
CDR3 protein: CASGGAGKAKNIQYF

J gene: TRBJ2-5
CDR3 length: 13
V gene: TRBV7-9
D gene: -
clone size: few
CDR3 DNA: TGTGCCAGCAGCCCCTCAACTCAAGAGACCCAGTACTTC
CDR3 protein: CASSPSTQETQYF

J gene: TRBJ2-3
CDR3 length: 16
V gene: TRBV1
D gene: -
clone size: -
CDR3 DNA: TGCACCAGCAAGCATGGCGGGGGGGCCTATGGAGATACGCAGTATTTT
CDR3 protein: CTSKHGGGAYGDTQYF

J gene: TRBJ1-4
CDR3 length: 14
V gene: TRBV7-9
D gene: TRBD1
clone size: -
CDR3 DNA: TGTGCCAGCAGCTGGGACAGGGCTAATGAAAAACTGTTTTTT
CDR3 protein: CASSWDRANEKLFF

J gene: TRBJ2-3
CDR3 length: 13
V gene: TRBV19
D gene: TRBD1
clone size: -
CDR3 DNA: TGTGCCAGTAGAGCAACAGGGGCAGATACGCAGTATTTT
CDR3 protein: CASRATGADTQYF

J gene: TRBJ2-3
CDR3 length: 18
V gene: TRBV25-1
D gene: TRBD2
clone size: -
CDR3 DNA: TGTGCCAGCAGAGGCTGGACTAGCGGGGGGGCGGTCGCAGATACGCAGTATTTT
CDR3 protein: CASRGWTSGGAVADTQYF

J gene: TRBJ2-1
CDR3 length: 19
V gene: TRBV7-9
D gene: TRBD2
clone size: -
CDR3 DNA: TGTGCCAGCAGCTCCTTCGGACTAGCGGGGGGGAGCTCCTACAATGAGCAGTTCTTC
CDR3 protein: CASSSFGLAGGSSYNEQFF

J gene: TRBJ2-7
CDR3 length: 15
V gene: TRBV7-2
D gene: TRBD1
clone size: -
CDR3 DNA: TGTGCCAGCAGCTTAGTTGGGACAGGGAATGACGAGCAGTACTTC
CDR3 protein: CASSLVGTGNDEQYF

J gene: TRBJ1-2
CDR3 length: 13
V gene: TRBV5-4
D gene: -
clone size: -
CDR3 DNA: TGTGCCAGCAGCTTGTCCGACGGTTATGGCTACACCTTC
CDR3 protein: CASSLSDGYGYTF

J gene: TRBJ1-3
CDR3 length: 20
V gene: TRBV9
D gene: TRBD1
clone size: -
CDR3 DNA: TGTGCCAGCAGCGTACTACCGGGACAGGGCTCGTCTCAATCTGGAAACACCATATATTTT
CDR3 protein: CASSVLPGQGSSQSGNTIYF

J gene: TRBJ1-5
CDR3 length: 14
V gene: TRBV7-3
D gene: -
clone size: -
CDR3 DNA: TGTGCCAGCAGCTTAACTGTACAGGGTCAGCCCCAGCATTTT
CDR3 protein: CASSLTVQGQPQHF

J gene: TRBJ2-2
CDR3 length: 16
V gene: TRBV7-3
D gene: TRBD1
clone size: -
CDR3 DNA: TGTGCCAGCAGCTTATTGGCGGCAGGGGGCACCGGGGAGCTGTTTTTT
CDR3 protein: CASSLLAAGGTGELFF

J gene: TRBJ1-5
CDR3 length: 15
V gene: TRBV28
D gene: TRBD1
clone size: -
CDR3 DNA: TGTGCCGCGTTACAGGGGGCTTGGGGAAATCAGCCCCAGCATTTT
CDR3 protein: CAALQGAWGNQPQHF

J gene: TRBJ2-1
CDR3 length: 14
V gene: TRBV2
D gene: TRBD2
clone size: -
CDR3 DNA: TGTGCCAGCACTCTAGCGGGGCGGAACAATGAGCAGTTCTTC
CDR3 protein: CASTLAGRNNEQFF

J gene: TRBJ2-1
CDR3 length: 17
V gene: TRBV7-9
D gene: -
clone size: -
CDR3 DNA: TGTGCCAGCAGCTTAGTAGCCAGGCATCACTCCTACAATGAGCAGTTCTTC
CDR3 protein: CASSLVARHHSYNEQFF

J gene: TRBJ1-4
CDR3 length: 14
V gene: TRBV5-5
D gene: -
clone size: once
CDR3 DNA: TGTGCCAGCAGCTTCACGGGGGCTAATGAAAAACTGTTTTTT
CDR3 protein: CASSFTGANEKLFF

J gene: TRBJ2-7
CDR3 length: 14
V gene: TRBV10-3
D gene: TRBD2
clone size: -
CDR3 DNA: TGTGCCATCTCATTGGGGGGGGACCTATTGGAGCAGTACTTC
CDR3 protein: CAISLGGDLLEQYF

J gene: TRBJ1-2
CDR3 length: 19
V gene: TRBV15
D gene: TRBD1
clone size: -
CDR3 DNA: TGTGCCACCAGCAGAGGAACCGGGACAGGGGGCGCGATCATCTATGGCTACACCTTC
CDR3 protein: CATSRGTGTGGAIIYGYTF

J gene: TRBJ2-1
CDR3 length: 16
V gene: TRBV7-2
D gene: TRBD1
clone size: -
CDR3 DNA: TGTGCCAGCAGCTTAGGGATCGGGACAGGGGACAATGAGCAGTTCTTC
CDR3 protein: CASSLGIGTGDNEQFF

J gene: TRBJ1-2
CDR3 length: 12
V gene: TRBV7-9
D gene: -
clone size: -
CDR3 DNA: TGTGCCAGCAGCTTAGGGGAATATGGCTACACCTTC
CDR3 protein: CASSLGEYGYTF

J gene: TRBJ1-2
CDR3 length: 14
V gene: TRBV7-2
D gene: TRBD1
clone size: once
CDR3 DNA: TGTGCCAGCAGCTTAGGGGGACAGGGTATTGGCTACACCTTC
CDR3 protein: CASSLGGQGIGYTF

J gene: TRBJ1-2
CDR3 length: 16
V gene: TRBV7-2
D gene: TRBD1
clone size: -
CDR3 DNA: TGTGCCAGCAGCTTAGAGAATCAGGGGGCTAACTATGGCTACACCTTC
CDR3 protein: CASSLENQGANYGYTF

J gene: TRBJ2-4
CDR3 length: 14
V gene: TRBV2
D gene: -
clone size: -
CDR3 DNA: TGTGCCAGCAGTGAATCCAGGGGGGGGAACATTCAGTACTTC
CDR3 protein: CASSESRGGNIQYF